This T cell receptor (beta chain) stems from a study of blood T cell repertoires in COVID-19. Study-wide context: Samples taken during acute and convalescent COVID-19 were collected in the United States, Italy and Spain. T cells, B-cell-depleted T cells, or PBMCs supplied cDNA or gDNA.

This clone was detected only a few times. With 6 bases removed from V and 4 bases from J, the gap between germline ends came to 12 bases. This CDR3 is 13 amino acids long. Looked up from germline, CDR1 is MNHEY and CDR2 is SVGAGI. How the authors handled the data: Amplification with reference gene primers provided the estimates of nucleated cell counts. Assay: immunoSEQ multiplex PCR; the TCRdb copy retains only in-frame clones and omits some. V and J calls and clone size come straight from that table; D and trimming were deduced from the DNA. The sample has 250,000 to 350,000 clones, 87% seen once. The material sequenced was peripheral blood. V gene TRBV6-5 combines with J gene TRBJ2-5; D call uncertain. The sequence derives from a woman between 45 and 65 years old who had recovered from COVID-19. The CDR3 loop reads CASSERHLETQYF. The DNA for the CDR3 is TGTGCCAGCAGCGAGCGCCACCTAGAGACCCAGTACTTC.